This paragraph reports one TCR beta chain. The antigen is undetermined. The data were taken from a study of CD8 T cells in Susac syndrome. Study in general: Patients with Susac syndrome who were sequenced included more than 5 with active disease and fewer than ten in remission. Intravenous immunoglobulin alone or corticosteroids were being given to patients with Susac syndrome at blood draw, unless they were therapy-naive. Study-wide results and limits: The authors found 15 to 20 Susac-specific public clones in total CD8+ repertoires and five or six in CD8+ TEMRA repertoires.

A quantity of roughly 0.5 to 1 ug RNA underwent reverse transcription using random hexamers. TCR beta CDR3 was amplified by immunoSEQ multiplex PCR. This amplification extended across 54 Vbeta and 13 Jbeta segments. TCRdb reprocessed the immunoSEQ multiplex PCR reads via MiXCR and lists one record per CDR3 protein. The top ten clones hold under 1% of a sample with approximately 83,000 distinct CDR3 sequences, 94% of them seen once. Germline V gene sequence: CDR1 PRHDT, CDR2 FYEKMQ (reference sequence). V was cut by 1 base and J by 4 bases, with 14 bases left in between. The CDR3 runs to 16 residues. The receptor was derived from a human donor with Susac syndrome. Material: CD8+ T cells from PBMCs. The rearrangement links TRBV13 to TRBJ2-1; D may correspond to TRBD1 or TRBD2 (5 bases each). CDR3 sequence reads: CASSLVRAGQYNEQFF. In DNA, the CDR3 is TGTGCCAGCAGCTTAGTGAGGGCAGGGCAATACAATGAGCAGTTCTTC.